The 7 T cell receptor beta chains below come from one sample, sequenced in a study of OX40 agonist ivuxolimab in advanced cancers. Sequenced by immunoSEQ multiplex PCR; TCRdb stores in-frame clones only, minus some. Here the sample spans tens of thousands of clones, around 90% being singletons. The material was CD4+ or CD8+ T cells sorted from blood, obtained in a trial of the OX40 agonist ivuxolimab. Receptors were obtained from an adult with an advanced solid tumor such as melanoma, head and neck, liver or kidney cancer.

J is TRBJ2-7 and V is TRBV7-8, with D perhaps given as TRBD1 or TRBD2 (5 bases each). The V end lost 0 bases, the J end lost 2 bases, and 11 bases lay between the germline ends. Germline V gives CDR1 SGHVS, CDR2 FQNEAQ. The CDR3 extends over 15 amino acids. For the CDR3, the DNA is TGTGCCAGCAGCTTAGCTCCGAGGGACCCCTACGAGCAGTACTTC. It yields the protein CASSLAPRDPYEQYF.

The chain has TRBV6-5 and TRBJ1-5; D is possibly TRBD1 (5 bases). CDR3 length: 14 amino acids. The germline CDR1 and CDR2 sequences are MNHEY and SVGAGI. V dropped 4 bases and J dropped 7 bases, with 14 bases sitting between them. CDR3 amino acids: CASSSRGAGQPQHF. CDR3 coding DNA: TGTGCCAGCAGTTCCCGGGGCGCAGGCCAGCCCCAGCATTTT.

This clone showed up just once. The V call is TRBV11-2, the J call TRBJ1-1; unclear D gene. Trimming took 3 bases from V and 6 from J, leaving 20 bases between them. CDR1 SGHAT and CDR2 FQNNGV come from the germline V gene. The CDR3 is 16 residues long. CDR3 amino acids: CASSFLRETTVPEAFF. CDR3 nucleotides: TGTGCCAGCAGCTTCCTCCGGGAAACCACGGTACCTGAAGCTTTCTTT.

This chain connects TRBV6-5 to TRBJ2-7; 8 nucleotides align to TRBD2. Germline CDR1 is MNHEY and CDR2 is SVGAGI. Trimming at V came to 1 base and at J to 3 bases, leaving 5 bases not matched to a gene. This CDR3 region has 15 residues. CDR3 region: CASSYYTGGHYEQYF. DNA for the CDR3: TGTGCCAGCAGTTACTACACGGGGGGGCACTACGAGCAGTACTTC.

The CDR3 loop reads CASSPSGIPTDEQYF. The CDR3 bases are TGTGCCAGCAGCCCGTCCGGAATCCCTACGGACGAGCAGTACTTC. The chain couples TRBV11-3 to TRBJ2-7; unclear D gene. Trimming removed 5 bases from V and 5 bases from J, with 19 bases in between. CDR1 and CDR2 from the germline V gene are SGHNT and YENEEA. The CDR3 runs 15 residues. Looking up the rest from reference TRBV11-3 and TRBJ2-7 gives the full variable domain: EAGVVQSPRYKIIEKKQPVAFWCNPISGHNTLYWYLQNLGQGPELLIRYENEEAVDDSQLPKDRFSAERLKGVDSTLKIQPAELGDSAVYLCASSPSGIPTDEQYFGPGTRLTVT.

CDR3 sequence: CAISPRQENTGELFF. The CDR3 nucleotides read TGTGCCATCAGTCCGAGACAAGAGAACACCGGGGAGCTGTTTTTT. The V gene is TRBV10-3, the J gene TRBJ2-2, with D unresolved. Looked up from germline, CDR1 is ENHRY and CDR2 is SYGVKD. Trimming cost V 5 bases and J 1 base, with 11 bases left between them. The CDR3 extends over 15 amino acids.

The V and J genes are TRBV7-6 and TRBJ2-5, with D perhaps TRBD1 (5 bases). CDR1 is SGHVS, CDR2 FNYEAQ, per germline. The ends were cut back, 2 bases at V and 5 bases at J, with 15 bases in the middle. The CDR3 has 15 amino acids. The CDR3 DNA is TGTGCCAGCAGCTTATGGGCAGGGTGGCGGGAGACCCAGTACTTC. Translation: CASSLWAGWRETQYF.